This T cell receptor (beta chain) emerged from a study of cytomegalovirus exposure and HLA in healthy donors. The study's findings and limits: Cytomegalovirus status was reportedly diagnosed by the classifier with high sensitivity and specificity. A later analysis found most CMV-associated TCR beta chains apparently HLA-restricted. Overall, approximately 180 TCR beta chains were annotated as cytomegalovirus-associated.

The primer mix had 60 Vbeta and 13 Jbeta primers. Source study methods: Later, tens of millions of unique TCR beta chains were counted in an analysis, and 8.5 million to 13 million of them were shared. Sequencing was performed with immunoSEQ multiplex PCR; in TCRdb, only in-frame clones are kept and a portion is missing. The V and J calls and clone size are taken from that table; D and trimming were inferred from the DNA. The table has over 100,000 clones, around three fifths seen once; the top ten hold about 2.6%. For this clone: Its antigen is unidentified.

CDR1 and CDR2 from the germline V gene are MDHEN and SYDVKM. CDR3 length equals 15 residues. Losses at the gene ends were 3 bases for V and 1 base for J; bases not matched to a gene: 4. The origin of this receptor is a woman in her forties in good health and CMV-seronegative. The sample taken for sequencing was PBMCs. This chain joins TRBV28 and TRBJ1-1, with 8 bases that match TRBD1. This CDR3 is CASSFGDRGNTEAFF. DNA for the CDR3: TGTGCCAGCAGTTTCGGTGACAGGGGGAACACTGAAGCTTTCTTT.